This is a list of T cell receptor beta chains from one sample in a study of monozygotic twins with cystic fibrosis. Here immunoSEQ multiplex PCR was the method, and the copy in TCRdb shows in-frame clones only, minus some. The sample has around 27,000 clones, about nine tenths seen once. Sequencing was done on a sample of blood. Receptors originate from a girl aged 2-10 years with cystic fibrosis. The conserved cysteine and the conserved F or W are not part of the CDR3 here.

v_gene	CDR3aa
TRBV5-1	ASSTGTPYNYGYT
TRBV4-2	ASSQEPYEQY
TRBV9	ASSVEPGGIYGYT
TRBV4-1	ASSHGAGDGTDTQY
TRBV10-2	ASKSASSSYNSPLH
TRBV29-1	SAGAGTGANVLT
TRBV7-3	ASSFRGDTDTQY
TRBV5-8	ASSLGGLRPQH
TRBV30	AWSVWLTFTGNTIY
TRBV4-2	ASSQAQGNTEAF
TRBV7-9	ASSLWDSEETQY
TRBV18	ASSPSVSNQPQH
TRBV2	ASLPGGINEQY
TRBV6-5	ASQVAGRSYEQY
TRBV7-2	ASSLLAGGPGEQY
TRBV6-5	ASSYSRVNGANVLT
TRBV11-2	ASSFKSFWDYEQY
TRBV5-1	ASSFQLVGGNEQF
TRBV4-2	ASSQDGFSNQPQH
TRBV5-1	ASSPQTGNTEAF
TRBV6-5	ASSSPGQGRETQY
TRBV6-1	ASSESPGGQIYSNQPQH
TRBV7-2	ASSQGAGWNTGELF
TRBV5-4	ASSLAPSGGYEQY
TRBV4-3	AARRQIDSGNTIY
TRBV2	ASNQLTGELDSPLH
TRBV6-5	ASSPDRVRGSPLH
TRBV6-1	ASSEIRGRETQY